This T cell receptor (beta chain) stems from a study of T-cell reconstitution after alpha-beta-depleted transplantation in children. CDR3 size: 18 residues. Germline V gene data show CDR1 as MNHNS and CDR2 as SASEGT. Study-level points and caveats: Some patients owed their high day-60 TCRbeta diversity to surviving recipient T cells and thymic progenitors. Newly made T cells mostly supplied T-cell counts and diversity one year after transplant. About two months after transplant, alpha-beta T cells reportedly came from several hundred expanded graft clones.

Preparation of the TCRbeta library involved a method that used unique molecular identifiers. Each CDR3 protein gets one entry after TCRdb re-called the PCR reads with MiXCR. The top ten hold 23% of the sample, which has about 280,000 distinct CDR3 sequences, 9.5% to 13% seen once. To note about this clonotype: The antigen remains unidentified. One end of the junction fails to match germline, which may point to a read error.

The source material was peripheral blood, sampled 180 days after TCRalphabeta/CD19-depleted stem cell transplant. The receptor's source is a male patient aged 2-10 years who had a stem cell transplant for chronic granulomatous disease, so the T cells may come from the graft donor. The chain joins TRBV6-1 to TRBJ2-3; 9 nucleotides align to TRBD2. CDR3 coding DNA: TGTGCCAGCAGTCCCTTTCCACCGGGACTAGCAAGCACAGATACGCACTATTTC. Translated, it gives CASSPFPPGLASTDTHYF.